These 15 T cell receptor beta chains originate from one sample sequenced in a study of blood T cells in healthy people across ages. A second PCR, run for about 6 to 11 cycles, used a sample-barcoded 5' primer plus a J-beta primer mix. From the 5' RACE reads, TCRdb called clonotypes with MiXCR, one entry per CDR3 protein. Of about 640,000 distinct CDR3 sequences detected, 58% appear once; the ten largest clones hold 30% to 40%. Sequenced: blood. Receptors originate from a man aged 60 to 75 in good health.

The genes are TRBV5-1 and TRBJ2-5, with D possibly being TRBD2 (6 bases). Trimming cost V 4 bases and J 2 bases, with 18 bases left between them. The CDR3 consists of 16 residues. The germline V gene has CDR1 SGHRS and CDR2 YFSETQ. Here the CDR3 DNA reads TGCGCCAGCAGCAGGTTGGGAGCAGGGAGGCAAGAGACCCAGTACTTC. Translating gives CASSRLGAGRQETQYF. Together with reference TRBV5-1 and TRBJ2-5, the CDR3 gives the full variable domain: KAGVTQTPRYLIKTRGQQVTLSCSPISGHRSVSWYQQTPGQGLQFLFEYFSETQRNKGNFPGRFSGRQFSNSRSEMNVSTLELGDSALYLCASSRLGAGRQETQYFGPGTRLLVL.

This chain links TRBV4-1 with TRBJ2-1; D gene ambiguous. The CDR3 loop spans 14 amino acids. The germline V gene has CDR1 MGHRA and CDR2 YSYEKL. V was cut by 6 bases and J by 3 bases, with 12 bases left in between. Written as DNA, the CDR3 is TGCGCCAGCAGTCCCTCGGGTAACTACAATGAGCAGTTCTTC. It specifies CASSPSGNYNEQFF.

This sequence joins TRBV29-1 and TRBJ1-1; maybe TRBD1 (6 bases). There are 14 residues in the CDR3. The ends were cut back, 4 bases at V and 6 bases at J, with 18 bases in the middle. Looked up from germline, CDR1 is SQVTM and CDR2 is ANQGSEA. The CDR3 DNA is TGCAGCGTTGCAACGACAGGTAATTTTGCTGAAGCTTTCTTT. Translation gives CSVATTGNFAEAFF.

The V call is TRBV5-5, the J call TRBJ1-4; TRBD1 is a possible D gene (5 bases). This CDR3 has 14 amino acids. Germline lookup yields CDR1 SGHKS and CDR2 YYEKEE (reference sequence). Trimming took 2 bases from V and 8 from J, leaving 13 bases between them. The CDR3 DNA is TGTGCCAGCAGCTTCGTTGAGTGGGGGGAAAAACTGTTTTTT. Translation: CASSFVEWGEKLFF.

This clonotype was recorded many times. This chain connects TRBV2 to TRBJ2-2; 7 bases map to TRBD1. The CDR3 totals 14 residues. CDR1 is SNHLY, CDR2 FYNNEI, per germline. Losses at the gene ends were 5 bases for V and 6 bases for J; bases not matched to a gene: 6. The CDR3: CASSIIGGSGELFF. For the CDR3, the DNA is TGTGCCAGCAGTATTATAGGGGGCTCCGGGGAGCTGTTTTTT.

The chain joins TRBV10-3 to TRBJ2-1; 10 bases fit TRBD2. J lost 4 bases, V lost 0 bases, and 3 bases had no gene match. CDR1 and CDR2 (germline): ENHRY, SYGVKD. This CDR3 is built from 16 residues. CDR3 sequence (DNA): TGTGCCATCAGTGAGTCCCTAGCGGGGGAGTACAATGAGCAGTTCTTC. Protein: CAISESLAGEYNEQFF.

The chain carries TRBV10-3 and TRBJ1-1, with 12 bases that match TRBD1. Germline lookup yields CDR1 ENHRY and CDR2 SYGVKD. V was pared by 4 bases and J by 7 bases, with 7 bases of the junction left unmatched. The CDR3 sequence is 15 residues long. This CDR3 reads CAISGGQGASGEAFF. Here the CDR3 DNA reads TGTGCCATCAGTGGGGGACAGGGGGCGAGTGGTGAAGCTTTCTTT.

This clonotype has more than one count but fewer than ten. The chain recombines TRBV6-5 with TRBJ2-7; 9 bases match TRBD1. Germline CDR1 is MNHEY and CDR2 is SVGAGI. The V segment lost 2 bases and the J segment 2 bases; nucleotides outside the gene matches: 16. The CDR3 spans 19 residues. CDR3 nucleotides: TGTGCCAGCAGTTACAGGGTGACCGGGACAGGGAGAAAGACCTACGAGCAGTACTTC. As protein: CASSYRVTGTGRKTYEQYF.

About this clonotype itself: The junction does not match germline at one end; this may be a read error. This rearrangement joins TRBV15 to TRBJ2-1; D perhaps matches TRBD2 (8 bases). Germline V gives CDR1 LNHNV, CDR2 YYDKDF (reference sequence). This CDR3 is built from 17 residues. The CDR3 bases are TGTGCCACCAGCAGACACAGGGGAGTAGCGGGGTCCAATGGGCAGTTCTTC. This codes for CATSRHRGVAGSNGQFF.

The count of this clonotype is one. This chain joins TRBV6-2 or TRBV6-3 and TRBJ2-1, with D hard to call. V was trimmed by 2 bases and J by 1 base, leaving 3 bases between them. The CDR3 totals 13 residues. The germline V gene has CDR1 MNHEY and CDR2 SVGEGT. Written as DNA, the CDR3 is TGTGCCAGCAGTTACAGGTCCTACAATGAGCAGTTCTTC. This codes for CASSYRSYNEQFF.

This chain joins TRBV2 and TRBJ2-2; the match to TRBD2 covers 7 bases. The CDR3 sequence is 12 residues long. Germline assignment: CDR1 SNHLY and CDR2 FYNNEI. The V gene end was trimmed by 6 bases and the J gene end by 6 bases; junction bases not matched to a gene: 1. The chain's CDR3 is CASSGLAGELFF. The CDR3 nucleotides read TGTGCCAGCAGCGGACTAGCCGGGGAGCTGTTTTTT. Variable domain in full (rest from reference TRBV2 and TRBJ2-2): EPEVTQTPSHQVTQMGQEVILRCVPISNHLYFYWYRQILGQKVEFLVSFYNNEISEKSEIFDDQFSVERPDGSNFTLKIRSTKLEDSAMYFCASSGLAGELFFGEGSRLTVL.

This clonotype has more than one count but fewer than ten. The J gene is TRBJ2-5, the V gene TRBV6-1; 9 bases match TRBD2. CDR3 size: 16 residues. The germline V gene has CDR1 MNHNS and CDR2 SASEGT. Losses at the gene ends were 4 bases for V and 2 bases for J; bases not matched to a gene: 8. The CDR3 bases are TGTGCCAGCAGTGGACTTAGCGGGGGACCTCAAGAGACCCAGTACTTC. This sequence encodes CASSGLSGGPQETQYF.

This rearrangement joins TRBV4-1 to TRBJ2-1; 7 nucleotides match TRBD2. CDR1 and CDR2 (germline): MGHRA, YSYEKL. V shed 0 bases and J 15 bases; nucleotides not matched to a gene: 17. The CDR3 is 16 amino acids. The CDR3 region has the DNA TGCGCCAGCAGCCAAGAACCTCCCCGAGCGGGGCGTCAGTTGTTCTTC. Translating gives CASSQEPPRAGRQLFF.

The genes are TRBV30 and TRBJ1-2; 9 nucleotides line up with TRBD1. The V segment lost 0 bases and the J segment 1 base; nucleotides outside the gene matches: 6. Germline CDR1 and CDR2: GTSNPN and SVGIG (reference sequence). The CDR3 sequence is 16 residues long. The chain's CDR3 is CAWSVRDRVFNYGYTF. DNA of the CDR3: TGTGCCTGGAGTGTACGGGACAGGGTTTTTAACTATGGCTACACCTTC.

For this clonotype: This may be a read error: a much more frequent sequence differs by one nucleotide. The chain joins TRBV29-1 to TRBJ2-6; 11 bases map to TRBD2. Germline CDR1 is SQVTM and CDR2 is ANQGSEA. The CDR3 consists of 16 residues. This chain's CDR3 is CSVELAGVSGTNVLTF. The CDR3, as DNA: TGCAGCGTGGAACTAGCGGGGGTCTCTGGGACCAACGTCCTGACTTTC.